This T cell receptor (beta chain) is drawn from a study of cytotoxic CD8 clonotypes in ibrutinib-treated CLL. Assay used: immunoSEQ multiplex PCR; TCRdb lists only in-frame clones, some missing. The sample contains about 130,000 clones, less than 90% of which appear only once. The CDR3 runs to 13 residues. The V and J ends lost 3 bases and 8 bases respectively, with 11 bases between them. CDR1 and CDR2 from the germline V gene are SEHNR and FQNEAQ (reference sequence). This chain uses TRBV7-9 with TRBJ2-1; D possibly matches TRBD1 or TRBD2 (5 bases each). This receptor was taken from a human donor with chronic lymphocytic leukemia. Here the sequenced sample was PBMCs, taken after 24 months of ibrutinib treatment. The CDR3 region is CASSFTQGHEQFF. As DNA, the CDR3 is TGTGCCAGCAGCTTTACTCAGGGACATGAGCAGTTCTTC.